Listed here are 14 T cell receptor beta chains from one sample, sequenced in a study of T cell repertoires in cytomegalovirus infection. TCRdb analysed the reads with MiXCR anew, one entry per CDR3 protein. The sample holds 310,000 or so distinct CDR3 sequences, roughly 25% seen once. Material: PBMCs. These receptors originate from a human donor in good health (CMV status not recorded). Some clones in this sample may be carry-over from other donors' samples.

The chain uses TRBV7-2 and TRBJ2-7, with a weak D call TRBD2 (6 bases). V was clipped by 5 bases and J by 2 bases, with 25 bases between them. Germline loops: CDR1 SGHTA, CDR2 FQGNSA. The CDR3 consists of 18 residues. DNA for the CDR3: TGTGCCAGCAGCCCTTTAGTAGGTGCGCTCGGGGAGGCCTACGAGCAGTACTTC. Translated: CASSPLVGALGEAYEQYF.

CDR3 sequence: CASSDRGPRSYNEQFF. CDR3 nucleotide sequence: TGTGCCAGCAGTGACCGGGGACCCCGCTCCTACAATGAGCAGTTCTTC. The gene calls are TRBV25-1 and TRBJ2-1; D possibly uses TRBD1 or TRBD2 (5 bases each). This CDR3 comprises 16 residues. From germline, CDR1 is MGHDK and CDR2 SYGVNS. Trimming removed 3 bases from V and 0 bases from J, with 12 bases in between. Variable domain in full (rest from reference TRBV25-1 and TRBJ2-1): EADIYQTPRYLVIGTGKKITLECSQTMGHDKMYWYQQDPGMELHLIHYSYGVNSTEKGDLSSESTVSRIRTEHFPLTLESARPSHTSQYLCASSDRGPRSYNEQFFGPGTRLTVL.

This clonotype was observed at least ten times. V gene TRBV7-2 combines with J gene TRBJ2-7; the match to TRBD2 covers 7 bases. After removal of 4 bases from V and 3 bases from J, the junction contained 6 bases not matched to a gene. Germline CDR1 and CDR2: SGHTA and FQGNSA. The CDR3 totals 14 residues. The DNA for the CDR3 is TGTGCCAGCAGCTACAGCGGGGATGTCTACGAGCAGTACTTC. Translated, it gives CASSYSGDVYEQYF.

This clonotype has a handful of counts. The genes are TRBV6-2 or TRBV6-3 and TRBJ1-5; possibly TRBD1 for D (5 bases). V lost 6 bases to trimming and J lost 2 bases, with 11 bases between them. CDR3 size: 14 residues. Germline V CDR1 and CDR2: MNHEY, SVGEGT. The DNA of the CDR3 is TGTGCCAGCAGAACCGGGGCACGCAATCAGCCCCAGCATTTT. It codes for CASRTGARNQPQHF.

This clonotype was seen many times. This chain joins TRBV7-2 and TRBJ1-2; the match to TRBD1 covers 9 bases. Germline V CDR1 and CDR2: SGHTA, FQGNSA. Trimming removed 5 bases from V and 5 bases from J; junction bases left unmatched: 9. There are 15 residues in the CDR3. The CDR3 bases are TGTGCCAGCAGCCAGAGACAGGGGGAGGGTTATGGCTACACCTTC. This translates into CASSQRQGEGYGYTF. Together with reference TRBV7-2 and TRBJ1-2, the CDR3 gives the full variable domain: GAGVSQSPSNKVTEKGKDVELRCDPISGHTALYWYRQSLGQGLEFLIYFQGNSAPDKSGLPSDRFSAERTGGSVSTLTIQRTQQEDSAVYLCASSQRQGEGYGYTFGSGTRLTVV.

This clonotype has a handful of counts. This chain links TRBV19 with TRBJ1-2; 8 nucleotides agree with TRBD1. Germline values: CDR1 LNHDA, CDR2 SQIVND (reference sequence). J was trimmed by 7 bases and V by 4 bases; bases with no gene match: 5. The CDR3 extends over 13 amino acids. The CDR3 sequence is CASSRTGQVGYTF. CDR3 in DNA: TGTGCCAGTAGTAGGACAGGGCAAGTTGGCTACACCTTC.

This chain links TRBV6-2 or TRBV6-3 with TRBJ2-1, with TRBD2 matching over 10 bases. The CDR3 sequence is 14 residues long. The ends lost 6 bases at V and 2 bases at J; junction bases unmatched: 1. The germline CDR1 and CDR2 sequences are MNHEY and SVGEGT. The CDR3 region is CASRAGGAYNEQFF. The CDR3, as DNA: TGTGCCAGCAGAGCGGGAGGGGCCTACAATGAGCAGTTCTTC.

The table lists this clonotype with many counts. The chain combines TRBV10-3 with TRBJ1-5; D perhaps matches TRBD1 (6 bases). Germline loops: CDR1 ENHRY, CDR2 SYGVKD. V was pared by 8 bases and J by 4 bases, with 12 bases between. This CDR3 is 13 amino acids long. CDR3 in amino acids: CAISNRENQPQHF. For the CDR3, the DNA is TGTGCCATCTCCAACAGGGAAAATCAGCCCCAGCATTTT.

The chain has TRBV29-1 and TRBJ1-2; tentatively, D is TRBD1 (6 bases). The CDR3 is 14 amino acids. With 5 bases removed from V and 5 bases from J, the gap between germline ends came to 18 bases. CDR1 is SQVTM and CDR2 is ANQGSEA in the germline V gene. The CDR3 loop is CSVTTSAGAYGYTF. The DNA for the CDR3 is TGCAGCGTTACGACTTCGGCGGGGGCTTATGGCTACACCTTC.

The chain uses TRBV7-9 and TRBJ1-1, with a possible D match to TRBD1 (5 bases). This CDR3 has 16 residues. The germline V and J ends were trimmed by 5 bases and 0 bases, with 16 bases remaining between them. Germline V CDR1 and CDR2: SEHNR, FQNEAQ (reference sequence). The CDR3 protein is CASSRRDGLMNTEAFF. The DNA for the CDR3 is TGTGCCAGCAGCCGCCGGGACGGCCTAATGAACACTGAAGCTTTCTTT. The full variable domain, completed using reference TRBV7-9 and TRBJ1-1, is DTGVSQNPRHKITKRGQNVTFRCDPISEHNRLYWYRQTLGQGPEFLTYFQNEAQLEKSRLLSDRFSAERPKGSFSTLEIQRTEQGDSAMYLCASSRRDGLMNTEAFFGQGTRLTVV.

This clonotype was detected many times. The chain joins TRBV7-2 to TRBJ2-1; 7 nucleotides match TRBD1. Germline CDR1 is SGHTA and CDR2 is FQGNSA. The CDR3 is made up of 15 amino acids. V dropped 2 bases and J dropped 7; count of bases not matched to a gene: 8. DNA of the CDR3: TGTGCCAGCAGCTTATATTACAGGGGAGAGAATGAGCAGTTCTTC. Translated, it gives CASSLYYRGENEQFF.

The chain links TRBV6-5 to TRBJ2-1; TRBD2 matches 9 bases. Germline V CDR1 and CDR2: MNHEY, SVGAGI. The CDR3 contains 14 residues. V gave up 1 base and J gave up 7 bases; unmatched junction bases: 2. This chain's CDR3 is CASSYFAGGNEQFF. CDR3 DNA sequence: TGTGCCAGCAGTTACTTTGCGGGAGGGAATGAGCAGTTCTTC.

The V call is TRBV29-1, the J call TRBJ2-7, with 9 nucleotides matching TRBD1. Germline V CDR1 and CDR2: SQVTM, ANQGSEA. V lost 5 bases and J lost 4; bases outside the gene matches: 6. This CDR3 region has 13 residues. This CDR3 reads CSVSGQGSYEQYF. The CDR3 bases are TGCAGCGTTTCGGGACAGGGTTCGTACGAGCAGTACTTC.

This clonotype was found a few times. The genes are TRBV24-1 and TRBJ1-2; perhaps TRBD1 as D (6 bases). V dropped 2 bases and J dropped 2 bases, with 11 bases sitting between them. The length of the CDR3 is 15 residues. The germline CDR1 and CDR2 sequences are KGHDR and SFDVKD. Written as DNA, the CDR3 is TGTGCCACCAGTGATTCAGGGGAAGGCAACTATGGCTACACCTTC. It encodes CATSDSGEGNYGYTF.